This T cell receptor (beta chain) was obtained from a study of patients and donors after allogeneic stem cell transplantation. Trimming at V came to 5 bases and at J to 6 bases, leaving 14 bases not matched to a gene. This CDR3 contains 17 residues. TCRdb re-analysed the RT-PCR reads in MiXCR, keeping a single row per CDR3 protein. The data show about a million distinct CDR3 sequences, with roughly 17% seen just once and roughly 6.4% held by the top ten. Sequenced: blood, either unsorted or a sorted T cell fraction (not recorded which). The source of this sequence is a human donor who was either an allogeneic HSCT recipient or a stem cell or donor lymphocyte infusion donor (not recorded which). It is not recorded whose cells these are; they may come from a transplant donor. The gene calls are TRBV12-3 or TRBV12-4 and TRBJ2-2; 8 nucleotides agree with TRBD1. The CDR3 DNA reads TGTGCCAGCAGTCCACTGGACAGGGCGAGTAAGGCCGGGGAGCTGTTTTTT. The encoded protein is CASSPLDRASKAGELFF.